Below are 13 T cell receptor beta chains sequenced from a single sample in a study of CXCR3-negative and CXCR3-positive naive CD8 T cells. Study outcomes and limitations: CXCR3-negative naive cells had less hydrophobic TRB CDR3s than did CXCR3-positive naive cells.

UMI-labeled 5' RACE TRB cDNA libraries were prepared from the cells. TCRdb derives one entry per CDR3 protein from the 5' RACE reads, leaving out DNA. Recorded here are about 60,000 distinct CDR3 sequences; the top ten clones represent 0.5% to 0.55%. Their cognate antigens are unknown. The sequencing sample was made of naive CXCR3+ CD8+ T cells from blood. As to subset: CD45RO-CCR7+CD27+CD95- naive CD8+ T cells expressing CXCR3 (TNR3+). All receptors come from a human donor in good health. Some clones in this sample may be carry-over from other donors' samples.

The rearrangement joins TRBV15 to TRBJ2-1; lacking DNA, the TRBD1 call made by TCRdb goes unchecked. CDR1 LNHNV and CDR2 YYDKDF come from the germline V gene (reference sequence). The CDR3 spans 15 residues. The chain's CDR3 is CATSEGRGDYNEQFF.

The CDR3 spells CASSAETGGSYGYTF. The genes are TRBV9 and TRBJ1-2; TCRdb's assignment of TRBD1 cannot be checked, as there is no DNA. The CDR3 sequence is 15 residues long. CDR1 and CDR2 (germline): SGDLS, YYNGEE. Looking up the rest from reference TRBV9 and TRBJ1-2 gives the full variable domain: DSGVTQTPKHLITATGQRVTLRCSPRSGDLSVYWYQQSLDQGLQFLIQYYNGEERAKGNILERFSAQQFPDLHSELNLSSLELGDSALYFCASSAETGGSYGYTFGSGTRLTVV.

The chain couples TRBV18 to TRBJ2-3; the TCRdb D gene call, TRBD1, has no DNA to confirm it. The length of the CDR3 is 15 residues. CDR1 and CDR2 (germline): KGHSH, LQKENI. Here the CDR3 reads CASSQTGASTDTQYF. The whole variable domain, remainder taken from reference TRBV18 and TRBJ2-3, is NAGVMQNPRHLVRRRGQEARLRCSPMKGHSHVYWYRQLPEEGLKFMVYLQKENIIDESGMPKERFSAEFPKEGPSILRIQQVVRGDSAAYFCASSQTGASTDTQYFGPGTRLTVL.

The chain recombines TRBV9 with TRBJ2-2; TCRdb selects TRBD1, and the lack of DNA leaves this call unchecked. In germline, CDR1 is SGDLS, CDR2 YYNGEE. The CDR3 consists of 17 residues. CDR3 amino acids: CASSKGTGNVYGGELFF.

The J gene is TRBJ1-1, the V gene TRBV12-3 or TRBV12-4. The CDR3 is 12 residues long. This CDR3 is CASSYMPNEAFF.

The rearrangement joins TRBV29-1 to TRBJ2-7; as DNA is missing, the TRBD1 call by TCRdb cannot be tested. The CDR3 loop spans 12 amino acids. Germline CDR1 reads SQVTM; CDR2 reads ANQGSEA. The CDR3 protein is CSVYGQGYEKYF.

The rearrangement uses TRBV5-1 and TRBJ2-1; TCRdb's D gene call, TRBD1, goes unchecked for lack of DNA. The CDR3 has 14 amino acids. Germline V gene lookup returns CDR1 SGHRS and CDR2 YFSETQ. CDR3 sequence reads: CASRDRDSRDEQFF.

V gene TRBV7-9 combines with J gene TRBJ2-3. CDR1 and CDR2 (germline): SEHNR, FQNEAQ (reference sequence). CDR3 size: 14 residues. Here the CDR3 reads CASSLDSSSDTQYF.

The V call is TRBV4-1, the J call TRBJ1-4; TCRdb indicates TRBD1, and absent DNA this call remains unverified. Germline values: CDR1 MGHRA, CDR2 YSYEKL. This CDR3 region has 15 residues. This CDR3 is CASSLGSRTNEKLFF.

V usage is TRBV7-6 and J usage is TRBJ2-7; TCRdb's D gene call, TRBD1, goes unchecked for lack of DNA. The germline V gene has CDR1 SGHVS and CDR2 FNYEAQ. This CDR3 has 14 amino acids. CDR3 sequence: CASSYRDSSYEQYF. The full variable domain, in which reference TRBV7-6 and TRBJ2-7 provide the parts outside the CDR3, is GAGVSQSPRYKVTKRGQDVALRCDPISGHVSLYWYRQALGQGPEFLTYFNYEAQQDKSGLPNDRFSAERPEGSISTLTIQRTEQRDSAMYRCASSYRDSSYEQYFGPGTRLTVT.

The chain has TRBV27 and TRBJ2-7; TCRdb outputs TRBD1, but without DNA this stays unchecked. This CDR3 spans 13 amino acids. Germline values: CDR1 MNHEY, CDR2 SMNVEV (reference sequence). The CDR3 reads CASSADRAYEQYF.

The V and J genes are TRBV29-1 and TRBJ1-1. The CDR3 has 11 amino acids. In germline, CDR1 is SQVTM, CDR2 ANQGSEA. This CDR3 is CSVGGSTEAFF.

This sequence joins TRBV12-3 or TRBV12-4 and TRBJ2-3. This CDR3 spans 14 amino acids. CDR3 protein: CASRFWSRPDTQYF.